This T cell receptor (beta chain) is drawn from a study of blood T cell repertoires in COVID-19 (TCRdb year 2020). Notes on the research overall: Collaborator samples came from the United States, Italy and Spain and covered acute and convalescent phases of COVID-19. Deeply sampled blood TCRbeta repertoires from subjects exposed to, actively infected with, or recovered from COVID-19 were included in the dataset. Where available, HLA class I and class II types were obtained from metadata supplied by the sample provider rather than from assay-based typing. Samples came from the ongoing ImmuneRACE study (first 160 participants) plus 1,254 subjects from 6 global collaborators. The sample metadata nearly always contained a de-identified subject ID, COVID-19 status, age in years and sex. The material from the prospective study consisted of cDNA or gDNA derived from T cells, B-cell-depleted T cells, or PBMCs. The repertoires were released in a freely available public database intended as a resource for research on the immune response to SARS-CoV-2.

The immunoSEQ Assay, a bias-controlled multiplex PCR, was used to amplify TCRbeta CDR3 regions from genomic DNA. The original pipeline was this. The number of nucleated cells in each sample was estimated by amplification of reference gene primers within the assay. To quantify the absolute abundance of each unique TCRbeta CDR3 rearrangement, sequence reads were collapsed and filtered. For each sample, productive Simpson clonality was calculated by taking the square root of Simpson's diversity index across productive rearrangements. Drawn from immuneACCESS, this table holds only the in-frame rearrangements with V and J called that TCRdb kept. Clones are partly lost; checked studies trace under half to an unresolved V gene and leave the rest unexplained. The V and J calls and clone size come from that table; D and trimming were worked out from the DNA. In all, the sample holds 95,000 to 150,000 clones, and around 86% of those were seen once. More than 6.5% of the sample comes from the top ten.

Points the paper makes about the study in general: The amount of clinical and demographic metadata varied by source and participant and was provided uncurated.

Each collaborating institution followed its own protocols to collect whole blood in K2EDTA tubes. For TCRbeta analysis, collaborators shipped samples in one of three forms: frozen whole blood, isolated PBMCs, or DNA extracted from either of those sample types. Comment on this clone: The specificity of this receptor is unknown. One base away there is no much larger clone; base qualities are not given.

What was sequenced was peripheral blood. The TCR sequence derives from a man at least 80 years old with active or convalescent COVID-19.

The bases read TGCGCCAGCAGGCGGGGAGAGGGGTCGTCCCACGGTGGGACAGATACGCAGTATTTT. Its protein product is CASRRGEGSSHGGTDTQYF. The V and J genes are TRBV23-1 and TRBJ2-3, with TRBD2 perhaps the D gene, on 6 matching bases. TRBV23-1 is an open reading frame, and its role is uncertain. The CDR3, cysteine through phenylalanine, is 19 amino acids long. CDR3 DNA is the only sequence kept; it has 57 bases, read in frame from the first base. V is pared back by 6 bases and J by 3 bases, with 28 bases lying between the germline termini.